The 9 T cell receptor beta chains listed next were all sequenced from one sample in a study of T cell responses to AZD1222 COVID-19 vaccine. Data came from immunoSEQ multiplex PCR; TCRdb stores just in-frame clones and leaves some out. The sample consists of roughly 180,000 clones, around 90% of them appearing once. The sample in question was peripheral blood, obtained on day 0 of AZD1222 vaccination. The receptors come from an adult in good health.

The sample holds one count of this clone. V usage is TRBV6-5 and J usage is TRBJ1-5; possibly TRBD1 for D (5 bases). The CDR3 spans 15 residues. Trimming pared 9 bases from V and 3 bases from J, leaving 18 bases between. Germline-derived CDR1 and CDR2 are MNHEY and SVGAGI. This CDR3 reads CASGVGQGPNQPQHF. The CDR3 DNA reads TGTGCCAGTGGGGTTGGGCAGGGACCCAATCAGCCCCAGCATTTT.

The rearrangement links TRBV5-1 to TRBJ2-7, with 9 positions matching TRBD2. This CDR3 has 17 amino acids. CDR1 is SGHRS, CDR2 YFSETQ, per germline. The junction had 10 bases not matched to a gene; V was cut back by 0 bases and J by 3 bases. The CDR3: CASSLAAGTSPFYEQYF. The CDR3 nucleotides are TGCGCCAGCAGCTTGGCAGCTGGGACTAGCCCGTTCTACGAGCAGTACTTC.

This clone was detected only once. The gene calls are TRBV6-5 and TRBJ2-7; 10 bases map to TRBD2. The CDR3 is 15 amino acids. After removal of 8 bases from V and 0 bases from J, the junction contained 7 bases not matched to a gene. Germline values: CDR1 MNHEY, CDR2 SVGAGI. The CDR3 loop reads CASRRRTSGSYEQYF. The CDR3 region has the DNA TGTGCCAGCCGACGGAGGACTAGCGGCTCCTACGAGCAGTACTTC.

V usage is TRBV6-5 and J usage is TRBJ1-5; no clear D gene. This CDR3 comprises 15 residues. Trimming cost V 2 bases and J 0 bases, with 8 bases left between them. Per the germline V gene, CDR1 is MNHEY and CDR2 is SVGAGI. The CDR3 region is CASSYDGNSNQPQHF. CDR3 nucleotide sequence: TGTGCCAGCAGTTACGACGGCAATAGCAATCAGCCCCAGCATTTT.

The chain couples TRBV7-8 to TRBJ2-7; TRBD2 aligns across 9 bases. J was trimmed by 6 bases and V by 5 bases; bases with no gene match: 17. CDR1 and CDR2 from the germline V gene are SGHVS and FQNEAQ. The CDR3 has 17 amino acids. In DNA form, the CDR3 reads TGTGCCAGCAGCCTTCGATTTACCCCGGGACTAGCTGGCGAGCAGTACTTC. Its translation is CASSLRFTPGLAGEQYF.

This clone was seen only a few times. The V call is TRBV6-1, the J call TRBJ2-7; perhaps TRBD2 as D (5 bases). Germline-derived CDR1 and CDR2 are MNHNS and SASEGT. CDR3 length: 14 amino acids. Trimming cost V 0 bases and J 5 bases, with 11 bases left between them. CDR3 in amino acids: CASSEARAGNEQYF. CDR3 coding DNA: TGTGCCAGCAGTGAAGCACGGGCCGGGAACGAGCAGTACTTC.

The chain is built from TRBV28 and TRBJ1-2; D is unclear. V lost 5 bases to trimming and J lost 2 bases, with 3 bases between them. CDR3 length equals 11 residues. Germline loops: CDR1 MDHEN, CDR2 SYDVKM. As DNA, the CDR3 is TGTGCCAGCAGTCGGAACTATGGCTACACCTTC. It encodes CASSRNYGYTF.

V usage is TRBV3-1 (or the pseudogene TRBV3-2) and J usage is TRBJ2-3, with TRBD1 as a possible D gene (5 bases). The germline V gene encodes CDR1 LGHDT and CDR2 YNNKEL (reference sequence). The CDR3 runs to 15 residues. Between the trimmed V and J ends, which lost 1 base and 2 bases, there was a span of 10 bases. Here the CDR3 DNA reads TGTGCCAGCAGCCAAGGCTGGACACACACAGATACGCAGTATTTT. Translating gives CASSQGWTHTDTQYF.

The chain carries TRBV28 and TRBJ2-7; weak D call: TRBD2 (7 bases). Germline loops: CDR1 MDHEN, CDR2 SYDVKM. This CDR3 spans 13 amino acids. With 7 bases removed from V and 4 bases from J, the gap between germline ends came to 14 bases. The CDR3: CASIRGGAYEQYF. CDR3 nucleotides: TGTGCCAGCATTAGGGGGGGGGCGTACGAGCAGTACTTC.